This TCR beta chain originates from a study of blood T cell repertoires in COVID-19. The overall study: Acute-phase and convalescent COVID-19 samples originated in the United States, Italy and Spain. PBMCs, B-cell-depleted T cells, or T cells provided the cDNA or gDNA that made up the material.

CDR1 and CDR2 from the germline V gene are SGDLS and YYNGEE. Trimming removed 0 bases at V and 2 bases at J, with 9 bases between. CDR3 length equals 14 residues. Original handling: Amplification of reference gene primers provided the estimated nucleated cell counts. The repertoire was sequenced with immunoSEQ multiplex PCR; TCRdb's copy has only in-frame clones and lacks some. D and trimming come from the DNA, and the V and J calls and clone size come from that table. The table lists some 200,000 clones, under 85% of them singletons. The receptor's source is a woman of 80 years or more with acute or convalescent COVID-19. Sequenced material: peripheral blood. The genes are TRBV9 and TRBJ2-7; the D gene is possibly TRBD1 (5 bases). CDR3 nucleotide sequence: TGTGCCAGCAGCGTAGGCGACAGCGCCTACGAGCAGTACTTC. Amino acids: CASSVGDSAYEQYF. The full variable domain, with the rest looked up from reference TRBV9 and TRBJ2-7, is DSGVTQTPKHLITATGQRVTLRCSPRSGDLSVYWYQQSLDQGLQFLIQYYNGEERAKGNILERFSAQQFPDLHSELNLSSLELGDSALYFCASSVGDSAYEQYFGPGTRLTVT.